Sequencing of this T cell receptor beta chain was carried out in a study of monozygotic twins with inflammatory bowel disease. Incorporation of UMIs carrying a 6-nucleotide sample barcode was performed by template switching. TCRdb re-called the 5' RACE reads; one entry per CDR3 protein, DNA not given. The sample has over 150,000 distinct CDR3 sequences, and its top ten clones hold 2.4%. As concerns this clonotype: Its antigen remains unknown.

From germline, CDR1 is SEHNR and CDR2 FQNEAQ (reference sequence). This CDR3 region has 14 residues. Researchers isolated total RNA from whole blood without sorting T cells. Overall study findings and caveats: Healthy twins shared more clonotypes with others than IBD patients, most markedly active ones.

The chain carries TRBV7-9 and TRBJ2-1; TCRdb's D call of TRBD1 is untestable without DNA. The specimen sequenced was blood. This receptor was obtained from a human donor with ulcerative colitis or Crohn's disease, or a healthy co-twin of an affected twin (not recorded which). The CDR3 loop reads CASSLTLVLDEQFF.